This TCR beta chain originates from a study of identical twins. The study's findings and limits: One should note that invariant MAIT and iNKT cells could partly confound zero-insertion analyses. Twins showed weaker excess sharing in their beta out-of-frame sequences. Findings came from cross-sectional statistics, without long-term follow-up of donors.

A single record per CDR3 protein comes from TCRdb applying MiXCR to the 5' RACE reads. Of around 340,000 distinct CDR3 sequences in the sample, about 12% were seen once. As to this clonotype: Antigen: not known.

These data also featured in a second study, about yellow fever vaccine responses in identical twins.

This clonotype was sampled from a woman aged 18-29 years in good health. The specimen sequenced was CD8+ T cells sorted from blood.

The CDR3 nucleotides are TGCGCCAGCAGCTTGGACGGGGGAGGGACAGATACGCAGTATTTT. Translating it yields CASSLDGGGTDTQYF. This chain links TRBV5-1 with TRBJ2-3; 7 positions match TRBD2. Trimming took 0 bases from V and 3 from J; bases not matched to a gene: 4. The CDR3 contains 15 residues. Germline CDR1 SGHRS, CDR2 YFSETQ.